The clone carrying this T cell receptor beta chain was recorded only once. Its antigen is unidentified. Compared with germline, one end of the junction differs, possibly owing to a read error. Sequenced with the Oncomine TCR Beta short-read assay was DNA taken from cultured CD4+ T cells. TCRdb re-called the PCR reads with MiXCR, one entry per CDR3 protein. The table lists about 20,000 distinct CDR3 sequences, roughly 50% of them singletons. As for treatment: roughly 11-day PBMC culture with coronavirus spike peptide pools or control peptides (ViraFEST assay). Researchers reported culturing under 2.5 million PBMCs per well with 9.5 to 10 IU/ml IL-2 and approximately 10 ug/ml peptide pools. The source of the sample is a study of vaccination and CD4 T cells after COVID-19. Turning to the study itself: Post-COVID draws followed diagnosis by a median around 100 days (range 35 to 161).

Germline CDR1 reads SNHLY; CDR2 reads FYNNEI. The CDR3 length is 14 residues. This receptor was identified in a human donor who had recovered from COVID-19. Sequenced sample: CD4+ T cells from blood, cultured in vitro. The chain uses TRBV2 and TRBJ1-2; D unresolved. The CDR3 DNA reads TGCGCCAGCAGACGCGGCGGGACTAACTATGGCTACACCTTC. It specifies CASRRGGTNYGYTF.